Following are 15 T cell receptor beta chains from one sample sequenced in a study of cytomegalovirus exposure and HLA in healthy donors. Both 60 Vbeta primers and 13 Jbeta primers went into the PCR. Assay used: immunoSEQ multiplex PCR; TCRdb lists only in-frame clones, some missing. The table lists 170,000 or so clones, 70% to 90% of them singletons. The sequencing sample was made of PBMCs. The receptors here all came from a woman under 40 in good health and CMV-seronegative.

The chain is built from TRBV2 and TRBJ2-7, with TRBD1 matching 8 bases. Germline V CDR1 and CDR2: SNHLY, FYNNEI. The CDR3 sequence is 14 residues long. Trimming at V came to 9 bases and at J to 1 base, leaving 8 bases not matched to a gene. CDR3 DNA: TGTGCCAGTTACCGGGACAGGTCATCCTACGAGCAGTACTTC. Amino acids: CASYRDRSSYEQYF. The whole variable domain, remainder taken from reference TRBV2 and TRBJ2-7, is EPEVTQTPSHQVTQMGQEVILRCVPISNHLYFYWYRQILGQKVEFLVSFYNNEISEKSEIFDDQFSVERPDGSNFTLKIRSTKLEDSAMYFCASYRDRSSYEQYFGPGTRLTVT.

The chain uses TRBV18 and TRBJ1-1; 8 nucleotides match TRBD1. The junction had 7 bases not matched to a gene; V was cut back by 6 bases and J by 1 base. CDR1 and CDR2 from the germline V gene are KGHSH and LQKENI. The CDR3 extends over 15 amino acids. The CDR3 sequence is CASSLSGTGNTEAFF. The CDR3 nucleotides are TGTGCCAGCTCTCTCTCAGGGACAGGGAACACTGAAGCTTTCTTT.

The V gene is TRBV5-5, the J gene TRBJ2-3; 12 bases align to TRBD2. The CDR3 runs to 15 residues. The germline V gene encodes CDR1 SGHKS and CDR2 YYEKEE (reference sequence). With 4 bases clipped from V and 4 bases from J, the junction kept 4 bases outside the gene matches. The CDR3 here is CASSTPSGGADTQYF. As DNA, the CDR3 is TGTGCCAGCAGCACACCTAGCGGGGGGGCAGATACGCAGTATTTT.

The chain has TRBV27 and TRBJ1-5, with TRBD1 as a possible D gene (6 bases). V shed 6 bases and J shed 5 bases, with 11 bases lying between them. CDR1 is MNHEY, CDR2 SMNVEV, per germline (reference sequence). This CDR3 has 13 residues. The CDR3 region is CASSIRGHQPQHF. CDR3 DNA: TGTGCCAGCAGCATCAGGGGTCATCAGCCCCAGCATTTT.

This chain uses TRBV29-1 with TRBJ1-1; 9 nucleotides align to TRBD1. The CDR3 runs 12 residues. V was pared by 7 bases and J by 5 bases, with 5 bases of the junction left unmatched. Germline CDR1 is SQVTM and CDR2 is ANQGSEA. CDR3 in DNA: TGCAGCGCTGCCGGGACAGGGACTGAAGCTTTCTTT. Protein product: CSAAGTGTEAFF.

The chain carries TRBV4-3 and TRBJ2-7; 16 bases map to TRBD2. J was trimmed by 5 bases and V by 1 base; bases with no gene match: 5. The CDR3 contains 17 residues. Germline CDR1 and CDR2: LGHNA and YSLEER. CDR3 region: CASSQGGLAGGPHEQYF. Here the CDR3 DNA reads TGCGCCAGCAGCCAAGGGGGACTAGCGGGAGGGCCTCACGAGCAGTACTTC.

The chain uses TRBV18 and TRBJ1-2; 9 positions match TRBD1. The germline gives CDR1 KGHSH, CDR2 LQKENI. There are 15 residues in the CDR3. V lost 3 bases to trimming and J lost 1 base; unmatched junction nucleotides: 3. CDR3 in DNA: TGTGCCAGCTCACCGGGGACAGGGTATAACTATGGCTACACCTTC. Translation gives CASSPGTGYNYGYTF. The whole variable domain, filled in from reference TRBV18 and TRBJ1-2, reads NAGVMQNPRHLVRRRGQEARLRCSPMKGHSHVYWYRQLPEEGLKFMVYLQKENIIDESGMPKERFSAEFPKEGPSILRIQQVVRGDSAAYFCASSPGTGYNYGYTFGSGTRLTVV.

This chain joins TRBV28 and TRBJ2-5; possible D gene TRBD1, 6 bases. Trimming removed 6 bases at V and 5 bases at J, with 13 bases between. The V gene's germline CDR1 is MDHEN and CDR2 SYDVKM. The CDR3 spans 13 residues. The CDR3 region is CASSLTGRETQYF. In nucleotides, the CDR3 is TGTGCCAGCAGCCTCACAGGGCGGGAGACCCAGTACTTC.

The J gene is TRBJ1-1, the V gene TRBV4-3; 12 bases match TRBD1. Germline lookup yields CDR1 LGHNA and CDR2 YSLEER. CDR3 length: 17 residues. V lost 4 bases and J lost 4; bases outside the gene matches: 10. The CDR3 DNA reads as TGCGCCAGCAGCCCCCGGGACAGGGGGCATAGGGTCACTGAAGCTTTCTTT. It translates to CASSPRDRGHRVTEAFF.

The genes are TRBV7-2 and TRBJ2-7; 10 bases align to TRBD1. Unmatched junction bases numbered 3, after V lost 5 bases and J lost 2 bases. Germline V gene lookup returns CDR1 SGHTA and CDR2 FQGNSA. This CDR3 has 14 amino acids. The chain's CDR3 is CASSPGQGAYEQYF. The DNA for the CDR3 is TGTGCCAGCAGCCCCGGACAGGGGGCCTACGAGCAGTACTTC.

The V call is TRBV30, the J call TRBJ1-1; D might be TRBD1 (6 bases). Germline assignment: CDR1 GTSNPN and CDR2 SVGIG (reference sequence). There are 14 residues in the CDR3. The ends were cut back, 2 bases at V and 0 bases at J, with 10 bases in the middle. CDR3 sequence: CAWSSGQMNTEAFF. The CDR3 region has the DNA TGTGCCTGGAGTTCGGGACAAATGAACACTGAAGCTTTCTTT. The complete variable domain, with remaining parts taken from reference TRBV30 and TRBJ1-1, reads SQTIHQWPATLVQPVGSPLSLECTVEGTSNPNLYWYRQAAGRGLQLLFYSVGIGQISSEVPQNLSASRPQDRQFILSSKKLLLSDSGFYLCAWSSGQMNTEAFFGQGTRLTVV.

The chain uses TRBV4-2 and TRBJ2-5; 11 bases agree with TRBD2. The CDR3 sequence is 17 residues long. The germline V gene has CDR1 LGHNA and CDR2 YNFKEQ. J lost 5 bases, V lost 4 bases, and 12 bases had no gene match. CDR3 residues: CASSLLPLAGGLETQYF. The CDR3 bases are TGTGCCAGCAGCCTCCTCCCCTTAGCGGGGGGGCTGGAGACCCAGTACTTC.

The chain links TRBV4-2 to TRBJ2-3; TRBD2 aligns across 8 bases. The J segment lost 6 bases and the V segment lost 5 bases, leaving 7 bases of the junction unmatched. The CDR3 covers 14 residues. Germline lookup yields CDR1 LGHNA and CDR2 YNFKEQ. CDR3 amino acids: CASSFSGVLDTQYF. DNA of the CDR3: TGTGCCAGCAGCTTTAGCGGGGTCTTGGATACGCAGTATTTT.

This sequence joins TRBV10-2 and TRBJ1-2; D possibly corresponds to TRBD1 (5 bases). The germline gives CDR1 WSHSY, CDR2 SAAADI. The V gene lost 8 bases and the J gene lost 1 base, with 17 bases spanning the gap. The CDR3 loop spans 15 amino acids. Written as DNA, the CDR3 is TGCGCCAGCCACCGGGAGACAGTCCTTAACTATGGCTACACCTTC. Protein product: CASHRETVLNYGYTF.

This clone was seen only a few times. Its ends do not fully match the called genes, so a read error is possible. The chain couples TRBV7-9 to TRBJ2-3; tentatively, D is TRBD1 (5 bases). The CDR3 has 15 residues. CDR1 is SEHNR and CDR2 is FQNEAQ in the germline V gene (reference sequence). CDR3 DNA: TGTTCCAGCAGCTTCCTTCAGGGAAGCACAGATACGCAGTATTTT. This codes for CSSSFLQGSTDTQYF. Drawing the rest from reference TRBV7-9 and TRBJ2-3, the complete variable domain is DTGVSQNPRHKITKRGQNVTFRCDPISEHNRLYWYRQTLGQGPEFLTYFQNEAQLEKSRLLSDRFSAERPKGSFSTLEIQRTEQGDSAMYLCSSSFLQGSTDTQYFGPGTRLTVL.